This T cell receptor (beta chain) comes out of a study of response to subunit inactivated influenza vaccine. General study points: Authors suggested few new T cells are recruited by each seasonal influenza vaccination.

TCRdb re-derived calls from the RT-PCR reads in MiXCR, one entry per CDR3 protein. The table includes about 190,000 distinct CDR3 sequences, roughly an eighth detected once. On this clonotype itself: Its target is not known.

J gave up 2 bases and V 4 bases, and 9 bases lay outside the gene matches. CDR1 is LGHNA and CDR2 is YNFKEQ in the germline V gene. This CDR3 comprises 16 residues. Sequencing used CD8+ T cells sorted from PBMCs, obtained 5 days after vaccination. This chain joins TRBV4-2 and TRBJ2-3; 7 bases align to TRBD2. The clonotype originates from a man aged 50 to 60 who received an inactivated influenza vaccine. CDR3 region: CASSPRTRGLTDTQYF. CDR3 bases: TGTGCCAGCAGCCCCCGGACTAGAGGCCTCACAGATACGCAGTATTTT.